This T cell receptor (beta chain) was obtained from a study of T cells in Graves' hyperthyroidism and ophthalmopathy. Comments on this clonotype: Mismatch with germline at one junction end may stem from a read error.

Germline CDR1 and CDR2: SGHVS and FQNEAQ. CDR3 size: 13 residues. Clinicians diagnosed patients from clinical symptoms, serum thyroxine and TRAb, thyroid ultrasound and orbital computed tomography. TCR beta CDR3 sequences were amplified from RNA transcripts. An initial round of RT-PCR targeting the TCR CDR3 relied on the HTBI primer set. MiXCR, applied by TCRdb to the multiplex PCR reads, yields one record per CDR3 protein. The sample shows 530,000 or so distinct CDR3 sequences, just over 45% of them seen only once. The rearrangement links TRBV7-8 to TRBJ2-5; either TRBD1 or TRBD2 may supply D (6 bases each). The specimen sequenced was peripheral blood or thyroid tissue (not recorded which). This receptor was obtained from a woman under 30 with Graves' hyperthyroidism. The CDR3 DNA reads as TGTGCCAGCAGTTTACAGGGCGGGGAGACCCAGTGCTTC. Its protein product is CASSLQGGETQCF.